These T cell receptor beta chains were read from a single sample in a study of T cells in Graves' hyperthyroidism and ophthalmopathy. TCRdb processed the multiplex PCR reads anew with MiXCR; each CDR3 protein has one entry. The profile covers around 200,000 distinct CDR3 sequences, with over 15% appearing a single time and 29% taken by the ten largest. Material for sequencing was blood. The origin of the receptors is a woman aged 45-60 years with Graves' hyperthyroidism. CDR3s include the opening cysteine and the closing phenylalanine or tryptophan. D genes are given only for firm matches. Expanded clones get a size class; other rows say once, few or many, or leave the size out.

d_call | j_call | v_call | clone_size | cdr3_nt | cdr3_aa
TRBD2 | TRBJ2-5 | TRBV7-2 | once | TGTGCCAGCAGCTTAGTCGGGACTAGCGCCCAAGAGACCCAGTACTTC | CASSLVGTSAQETQYF
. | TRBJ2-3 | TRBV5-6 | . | TGTGCCAGCAGCTCTCAAGGGGACCTCGGGGGAGCAGATACGCAGTATTTT | CASSSQGDLGGADTQYF
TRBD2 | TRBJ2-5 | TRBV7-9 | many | TGTGCCAGCAGCTTGGGACTAGCGGGGGCAGGTGAGACCCAGTACTTC | CASSLGLAGAGETQYF
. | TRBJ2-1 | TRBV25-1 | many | TGTGCCAGCAGTGAGGGGGTTGAGCAGTTCTTC | CASSEGVEQFF
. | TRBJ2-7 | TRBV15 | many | TGTGCCACCAGCAGAGATCCCGGACTGAAATACGAGCAGTACTTC | CATSRDPGLKYEQYF
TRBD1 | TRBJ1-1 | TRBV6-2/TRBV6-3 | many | TGTGCCAGCAACAATGACAGGGATACTTTCTTT | CASNNDRDTFF
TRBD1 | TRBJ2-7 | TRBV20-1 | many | TGCAGTGCTAGTAGGTCCAGGCAGGGGGTCCACGAGCAGTACTTC | CSASRSRQGVHEQYF
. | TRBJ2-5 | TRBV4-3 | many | TGCGCCAGCAGCCAAGCGCCTCACGGGGAGACCCAGTACTTC | CASSQAPHGETQYF
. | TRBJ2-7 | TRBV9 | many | TGTGCCAGCAGCGTAGCGAGTGAGAGCTACGAGCAGTACTTC | CASSVASESYEQYF
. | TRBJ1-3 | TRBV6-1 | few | TGTGCCAGCAGCGGGCACCAGGCATCGAGCTCTGGAAACACCATATATTTT | CASSGHQASSSGNTIYF
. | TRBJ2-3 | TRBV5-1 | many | TGCGCCAGCAGCACCCCCGGGACTAGCACAGATACGCAGTATTTT | CASSTPGTSTDTQYF
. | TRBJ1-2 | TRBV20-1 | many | TGCAGTGCCTTTGCAGGTCCCAGAGGGGGGTATGGCTACACCTTC | CSAFAGPRGGYGYTF
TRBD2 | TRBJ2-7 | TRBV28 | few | TGTGCCAGCAGCGGGCGGGAGGTAGACGAGCAGTACTTC | CASSGREVDEQYF
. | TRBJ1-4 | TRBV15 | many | TGTGCCACCAGCAGAGATGTACAGGGAGGGGAAAAACTGTTTTTT | CATSRDVQGGEKLFF
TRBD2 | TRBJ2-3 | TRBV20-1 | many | TGCAGTGCTAGTCCCGGGCTAGCGGGGGGCATCGTGGATACGCAGTATTTT | CSASPGLAGGIVDTQYF
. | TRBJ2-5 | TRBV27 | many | TGTGCCAGCAGTTTAGCACAGCAAGAGACCCAGTACTTC | CASSLAQQETQYF
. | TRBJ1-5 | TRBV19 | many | TGTGCCACTAAGGACGGAACCTCTAGCAATCAGCCCCAGCATTTT | CATKDGTSSNQPQHF
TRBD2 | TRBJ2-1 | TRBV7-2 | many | TGTGCCAGCAGCTGGACTAGCGGGGTCAGGGGCGGTGAGCAGTTCTTC | CASSWTSGVRGGEQFF
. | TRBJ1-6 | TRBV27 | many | TGTGCCAGCATGGGTTTTAATTCACCCCTCCACTTT | CASMGFNSPLHF
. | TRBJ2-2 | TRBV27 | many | TGTGCCAGCAGTTCAGGGCTAGAGCAGGGAGCAATACGACCGAACACCGGGGAGCTGTTTTTT | CASSSGLEQGAIRPNTGELFF
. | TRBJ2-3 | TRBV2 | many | TGTGCCAGCAGTTATCGGGCAGCAAGCACAGATACGCAGTATTTT | CASSYRAASTDTQYF
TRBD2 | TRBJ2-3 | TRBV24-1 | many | TGTGCCACCAGTGACACCGGGACTAGTGTATTAGATACGCAGTATTTT | CATSDTGTSVLDTQYF
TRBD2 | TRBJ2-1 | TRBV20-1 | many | TGCAGTGCCCGCGGGGGGCCTTCCTACAATGAGCAGTTCTTC | CSARGGPSYNEQFF
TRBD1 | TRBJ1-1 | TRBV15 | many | TGTGCCACCAGCAGTGACAGGGCGAACACTGAAGCTTTCTTT | CATSSDRANTEAFF
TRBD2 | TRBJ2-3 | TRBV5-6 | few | TGTGCCAGCAGCCCTGACAGCGGGGGCACAGATACGCAGTATTTT | CASSPDSGGTDTQYF